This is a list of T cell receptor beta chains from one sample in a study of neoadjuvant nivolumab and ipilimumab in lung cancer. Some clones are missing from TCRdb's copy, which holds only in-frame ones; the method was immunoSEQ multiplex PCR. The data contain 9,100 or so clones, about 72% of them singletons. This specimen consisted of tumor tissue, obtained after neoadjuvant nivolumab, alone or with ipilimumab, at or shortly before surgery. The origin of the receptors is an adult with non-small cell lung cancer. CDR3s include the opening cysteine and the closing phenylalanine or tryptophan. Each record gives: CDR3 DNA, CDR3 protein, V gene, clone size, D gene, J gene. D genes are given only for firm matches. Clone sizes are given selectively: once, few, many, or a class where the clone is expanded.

TGTGCCAGCAGTAGAAGCTGGCAGGGAAAGGGCACCATATATTTT | CASSRSWQGKGTIYF | TRBV11-2 | - | - | TRBJ1-3
TGTGCCAGCAGTTTCCCGACCAGGGGCTACACCTTC | CASSFPTRGYTF | TRBV28 | - | - | TRBJ1-2
TGTGCCAGCAGTGAATATGTGGTAGCGCGAGAGCAGTTCTTC | CASSEYVVAREQFF | TRBV6-1 | few | - | TRBJ2-1
TGCGCCAGCAGCCGCGGGGCGGGGGGACCCAATCAGCCCCAGCATTTT | CASSRGAGGPNQPQHF | TRBV5-1 | - | - | TRBJ1-5
TGTGCCAGCAGTTCCCGGGACCGATACAATGAGCAGTTCTTC | CASSSRDRYNEQFF | TRBV27 | - | - | TRBJ2-1
TGTGCCAGCAGCTTGGGGTACTACTACGAGCAGTACTTC | CASSLGYYYEQYF | TRBV5-6 | - | - | TRBJ2-7
TGTGCCAGCAGCTTCTCCAGGGAAGGTGGCTACACCTTC | CASSFSREGGYTF | TRBV11-2 | - | - | TRBJ1-2
TGTGCCAGCAGTGAATGGGATGGGGCAGGTTATGGCTACACCTTC | CASSEWDGAGYGYTF | TRBV2 | - | - | TRBJ1-2
TGTGCCAGTAGTCCTACCGTAGGGGTTCAAGAGACCCAGTACTTC | CASSPTVGVQETQYF | TRBV19 | - | - | TRBJ2-5
TGTGCCAGCTCACGGGGACTAGCGGGAGATGAGCAGTTCTTC | CASSRGLAGDEQFF | TRBV18 | - | TRBD2 | TRBJ2-1
TGCGCCAGCATCCCCAACTCCCGAGGCTTC | CASIPNSRGF | TRBV4-3 | - | - | TRBJ2-7
TGTGCCAGCAGTTTCTCGGGGACAGGGGTCACAGATACGCAGTATTTT | CASSFSGTGVTDTQYF | TRBV28 | - | TRBD1 | TRBJ2-3
TGCGCCAGCAGCCAAGATTCAAGTCAGGGGGCGAGGGTCACTGAAGCTTTCTTT | CASSQDSSQGARVTEAFF | TRBV4-3 | few | TRBD1 | TRBJ1-1
TGTGCCAGCAGCCAAGACCTCGGGGGGGCCGCAGATACGCAGTATTTT | CASSQDLGGAADTQYF | TRBV4-2 | - | TRBD2 | TRBJ2-3
TGTGCCAGCAGCTTAGTTTCCAGTCGAGACCCCTACGAGCAGTACTTC | CASSLVSSRDPYEQYF | TRBV11-2 | - | - | TRBJ2-7
TGTGCCACCGCCTGGGACAGGGCAGCTAACTATGGCTACACCTTC | CATAWDRAANYGYTF | TRBV19 | - | TRBD1 | TRBJ1-2
TGTGCCAGCAGCTTTAGACCTCCCAGGGGCATAAACTATGGCTACACCTTC | CASSFRPPRGINYGYTF | TRBV5-6 | few | - | TRBJ1-2
TGTGCCAGTAGTATAGTTACTAGCGGTCCCTACGAGCAGTACTTC | CASSIVTSGPYEQYF | TRBV19 | - | TRBD2 | TRBJ2-7
TGCAGCGTTGCAGATAACCCTGGGAATCAGCCCCAGCATTTT | CSVADNPGNQPQHF | TRBV29-1 | - | - | TRBJ1-5
TGTGCCATCAGTGAATCGTTGGACAAAGATGAGCAGTTCTTC | CAISESLDKDEQFF | TRBV10-3 | - | - | TRBJ2-1
TGTGCCAGCAGTTCCTTCGGGGCAGGGGAAGAGACCCAGTACTTC | CASSSFGAGEETQYF | TRBV6-5 | - | - | TRBJ2-5
TGCGCCAGCAGCTTGATGTCAGGGAATAACTATGGCTACACCTTC | CASSLMSGNNYGYTF | TRBV5-1 | - | - | TRBJ1-2
TGTGCCAGCAGCCGCACCGGGTCACCGAACTACGAGCAGTACTTC | CASSRTGSPNYEQYF | TRBV7-8 | - | - | TRBJ2-7
TGCGCCAGCTTGGGGATAGGGGAAGGCTACACCTTC | CASLGIGEGYTF | TRBV10-2 | - | - | TRBJ1-2
TGTGCCAGTAGTATCAAGCCACAAGGGTCATATAGCAATCAGCCCCAGCATTTT | CASSIKPQGSYSNQPQHF | TRBV19 | - | - | TRBJ1-5
TGTGCCTGGAGATCCGGGACTAGCGGGAGCACCTACAATGAGCAGTTCTTC | CAWRSGTSGSTYNEQFF | TRBV30 | - | TRBD2 | TRBJ2-1
TGCGCCAGCAGCTTAATGCAGGGAGGTTCCTACGAGCAGTACTTC | CASSLMQGGSYEQYF | TRBV5-1 | - | - | TRBJ2-7
TGTGCCAGCAGGGGGCAGGGGCTAAACACCATATATTTT | CASRGQGLNTIYF | TRBV6-5 | - | - | TRBJ1-3
TGCGCCAGCAGCCAAGATAGGGGACTAGCGGGAGTAGGGACAGATACGCAGTATTTT | CASSQDRGLAGVGTDTQYF | TRBV4-3 | - | TRBD2 | TRBJ2-3